A single sample gave rise to the 24 T cell receptor beta chains below, sequenced in a study of blood T cell repertoires in COVID-19. Clones were read by immunoSEQ multiplex PCR, and TCRdb kept only the in-frame ones, dropping some. The sample holds some 290,000 clones, roughly 80% seen once. The sequenced material came from peripheral blood. These receptor sequences come from a man in his 60s who had recovered from COVID-19.

The J gene is TRBJ1-4, the V gene TRBV6-6; 9 nucleotides align to TRBD1. The CDR3 consists of 16 residues. Trimming cost V 4 bases and J 8 bases; bases outside gene matches: 11. Germline lookup yields CDR1 MNHNY and CDR2 SVGAGI (reference sequence). CDR3 region: CASSFGTGISREKLFF. CDR3 sequence (DNA): TGTGCCAGCAGTTTCGGGACAGGGATTTCCCGAGAAAAACTGTTTTTT.

The V call is TRBV9, the J call TRBJ1-3; no firm D call. From germline, CDR1 is SGDLS and CDR2 YYNGEE. Trimming removed 0 bases from V and 4 bases from J, with 17 bases in between. The CDR3 loop spans 17 amino acids. The CDR3 loop reads CASSVAPTGGGGNTIYF. DNA of the CDR3: TGTGCCAGCAGCGTAGCCCCCACGGGTGGAGGAGGAAACACCATATATTTT. Full variable domain (rest looked up from reference TRBV9 and TRBJ1-3): DSGVTQTPKHLITATGQRVTLRCSPRSGDLSVYWYQQSLDQGLQFLIQYYNGEERAKGNILERFSAQQFPDLHSELNLSSLELGDSALYFCASSVAPTGGGGNTIYFGEGSWLTVV.

The count of this clone is one. The V and J genes are TRBV19 and TRBJ2-1; D is unclear. Germline CDR1 reads LNHDA; CDR2 reads SQIVND (reference sequence). The germline V and J ends were trimmed by 1 base and 3 bases, with 4 bases remaining between them. The CDR3 contains 13 residues. This chain's CDR3 is CASSIVGYNEQFF. The DNA for the CDR3 is TGTGCCAGTAGTATAGTCGGCTACAATGAGCAGTTCTTC.

This chain uses TRBV5-1 with TRBJ2-5; D call uncertain. Per germline, CDR1 SGHRS and CDR2 YFSETQ. This CDR3 spans 14 amino acids. Between the trimmed V and J ends, which lost 1 base and 0 bases, there was a span of 7 bases. DNA for the CDR3: TGCGCCAGCAGCTTGTCGCAGGACCAAGAGACCCAGTACTTC. Translated, it gives CASSLSQDQETQYF.

The chain recombines TRBV5-1 with TRBJ1-1, with TRBD1 identical over 9 bases. Germline V CDR1 and CDR2: SGHRS, YFSETQ. The CDR3 is 15 residues long. Losses at the gene ends were 4 bases for V and 2 bases for J; bases not matched to a gene: 6. The CDR3 nucleotides are TGCGCCAGCAGCCCCACAGGGGGCGTAAACACTGAAGCTTTCTTT. Its protein product is CASSPTGGVNTEAFF.

The genes are TRBV19 and TRBJ2-6, with TRBD1 as a possible D gene (6 bases). Germline values: CDR1 LNHDA, CDR2 SQIVND (reference sequence). The V gene lost 5 bases and the J gene lost 2 bases, with 13 bases spanning the gap. The CDR3 totals 16 residues. The CDR3 DNA follows: TGTGCCAGTAGTGGGCCAGGGACAACTGGGGCCAACGTCCTGACTTTC. Protein sequence: CASSGPGTTGANVLTF.

J is TRBJ1-5 and V is TRBV28, with 9 bases that match TRBD1. The germline V gene has CDR1 MDHEN and CDR2 SYDVKM. With V trimmed by 4 bases and J by 4 bases, 2 bases remained unmatched. The CDR3 length is 14 residues. Here the CDR3 DNA reads TGTGCCAGCAGTTCCGGGACAGGGAATCAGCCCCAGCATTTT. Encoded protein: CASSSGTGNQPQHF.

This clone occurred many times. The gene calls are TRBV7-2 and TRBJ2-6; 10 bases map to TRBD2. CDR1 is SGHTA, CDR2 FQGNSA, per germline. The V gene end was trimmed by 1 base and the J gene end by 2 bases; junction bases not matched to a gene: 5. CDR3 length equals 18 residues. CDR3 sequence: CASSLVALAGAGANVLTF. The CDR3 DNA is TGTGCCAGCAGCTTAGTGGCTCTAGCGGGGGCTGGGGCCAACGTCCTGACTTTC.

This chain connects TRBV15 to TRBJ1-5; D might be TRBD1 (6 bases). The CDR3 is 14 residues long. From germline, CDR1 is LNHNV and CDR2 YYDKDF (reference sequence). Trimming took 4 bases from V and 4 from J, leaving 11 bases between them. This CDR3 reads CATSKHRENQPQHF. The CDR3 nucleotides are TGTGCCACCAGCAAACACAGGGAAAATCAGCCCCAGCATTTT.

The chain joins TRBV11-2 to TRBJ2-1; possibly TRBD2 for D (6 bases). Trimming stripped 4 bases from V and 0 bases from J, with 13 bases between. CDR1 and CDR2 from the germline V gene are SGHAT and FQNNGV. This CDR3 is built from 16 residues. The CDR3 reads CASSSQTGSSYNEQFF. The CDR3, as DNA: TGTGCCAGCAGCTCACAGACCGGGAGCTCCTACAATGAGCAGTTCTTC.

This chain connects TRBV19 to TRBJ1-1; D not certain. The CDR3 spans 15 residues. V lost 2 bases to trimming and J lost 8 bases, with 18 bases between them. In germline, CDR1 is LNHDA, CDR2 SQIVND (reference sequence). The CDR3, as DNA: TGTGCCAGTAGTATACAAGGCTCGGGTAGGTCGGAAGCTTTCTTT. Amino acid sequence: CASSIQGSGRSEAFF.

The genes are TRBV2 and TRBJ2-4; D possibly corresponds to TRBD2 (6 bases). CDR3 length: 12 residues. Trimming removed 4 bases at V and 9 bases at J, with 10 bases between. The germline V gene encodes CDR1 SNHLY and CDR2 FYNNEI. The CDR3 region has the DNA TGTGCCAGCAGTGTTTCCGGGGGCATTCAGTACTTC. Translation: CASSVSGGIQYF.

This rearrangement joins TRBV2 to TRBJ2-6; the D gene is possibly TRBD2 (5 bases). CDR3 length equals 14 residues. Between the trimmed V and J ends, which lost 6 bases and 5 bases, there was a span of 11 bases. Germline values: CDR1 SNHLY, CDR2 FYNNEI. The CDR3 here is CASRTGSRANVLTF. The CDR3 nucleotides are TGTGCCAGCAGGACGGGATCCAGGGCCAACGTCCTGACTTTC.

This clone was found once. The rearrangement joins TRBV19 to TRBJ1-1; D remains unclear. CDR3 length: 15 residues. Per germline, CDR1 LNHDA and CDR2 SQIVND (reference sequence). V was cut by 7 bases and J by 0 bases, with 15 bases left in between. This CDR3 reads CASTSRGVLNTEAFF. In nucleotides, the CDR3 is TGTGCCAGTACCTCCCGGGGAGTATTGAACACTGAAGCTTTCTTT.

The CDR3 protein is CASSPRDRLSYEQYF. In DNA, the CDR3 is TGCGCCAGCAGCCCACGGGACAGGCTGTCGTACGAGCAGTACTTC. This rearrangement joins TRBV5-1 to TRBJ2-7; 8 bases fit TRBD1. With 4 bases clipped from V and 4 bases from J, the junction kept 10 bases outside the gene matches. Germline CDR1 and CDR2: SGHRS and YFSETQ. This CDR3 is 15 amino acids long.

This sequence joins TRBV18 and TRBJ2-2, with D unresolved. The germline gives CDR1 KGHSH, CDR2 LQKENI. Trimming removed 6 bases from V and 1 base from J, with 9 bases in between. The CDR3 runs to 14 residues. The CDR3 region has the DNA TGTGCCAGCTCGCAGGCGATGAACACCGGGGAGCTGTTTTTT. As protein: CASSQAMNTGELFF.

The J gene is TRBJ2-1, the V gene TRBV29-1, with 10 positions matching TRBD1. Germline V gene lookup returns CDR1 SQVTM and CDR2 ANQGSEA. The CDR3 loop spans 14 amino acids. The ends lost 7 bases at V and 4 bases at J; junction bases unmatched: 7. CDR3 coding DNA: TGCAGCGGGGGGGACAGGGGCGGTTACAATGAGCAGTTCTTC. Translating gives CSGGDRGGYNEQFF.

This sequence joins TRBV7-9 and TRBJ2-3, with D hard to call. The CDR3 is 11 residues long. The V end was cut by 5 bases, the J end by 5 bases, with 5 bases between. Germline assignment: CDR1 SEHNR and CDR2 FQNEAQ (reference sequence). The CDR3: CASSPQDTQYF. The CDR3 DNA reads TGTGCCAGCAGCCCACAAGATACGCAGTATTTT. The variable domain in full, completed from reference TRBV7-9 and TRBJ2-3, reads DTGVSQNPRHKITKRGQNVTFRCDPISEHNRLYWYRQTLGQGPEFLTYFQNEAQLEKSRLLSDRFSAERPKGSFSTLEIQRTEQGDSAMYLCASSPQDTQYFGPGTRLTVL.

The rearrangement uses TRBV27 and TRBJ1-2; the D gene is possibly TRBD1 (6 bases). This CDR3 has 15 residues. V dropped 3 bases and J dropped 4 bases, with 15 bases sitting between them. The germline V gene encodes CDR1 MNHEY and CDR2 SMNVEV (reference sequence). This CDR3 is CASSFQYRGAYGYTF. For the CDR3, the DNA is TGTGCCAGCAGTTTCCAATATCGGGGGGCCTATGGCTACACCTTC.

About this clone: This same CDR3 is encoded by further DNA sequences in the sample. The chain uses TRBV4-2 and TRBJ2-3; 9 bases line up with TRBD2. Trimming took 3 bases from V and 1 from J; bases not matched to a gene: 2. The CDR3 runs 15 residues. The V gene's germline CDR1 is LGHNA and CDR2 YNFKEQ. CDR3 coding DNA: TGTGCCAGCAGCCAGGGACTAGCTGGCACAGATACGCAGTATTTT. This codes for CASSQGLAGTDTQYF.

This rearrangement joins TRBV7-2 to TRBJ2-2; 11 nucleotides line up with TRBD2. Germline CDR1 SGHTA, CDR2 FQGNSA. This CDR3 has 15 amino acids. The junction had 1 base not matched to a gene; V was cut back by 1 base and J by 6 bases. CDR3 nucleotides: TGTGCCAGCAGCTTAGTAGCGGGGGGGGCCGGGGAGCTGTTTTTT. As protein: CASSLVAGGAGELFF. The variable domain in full, with the rest retrieved from reference TRBV7-2 and TRBJ2-2, is GAGVSQSPSNKVTEKGKDVELRCDPISGHTALYWYRQSLGQGLEFLIYFQGNSAPDKSGLPSDRFSAERTGGSVSTLTIQRTQQEDSAVYLCASSLVAGGAGELFFGEGSRLTVL.

The chain recombines TRBV29-1 with TRBJ2-7, with TRBD1 matching 9 bases. The length of the CDR3 is 12 residues. Trimming cost V 7 bases and J 3 bases; bases outside gene matches: 4. CDR1 and CDR2 (germline): SQVTM, ANQGSEA. CDR3 bases: TGCAGCGCACTGGACAGGGGCTACGAGCAGTACTTC. Amino acids: CSALDRGYEQYF.

The chain uses TRBV28 and TRBJ1-3; D not resolved. The CDR3 has 14 amino acids. The V end lost 2 bases, the J end lost 2 bases, and 7 bases lay between the germline ends. CDR1 MDHEN and CDR2 SYDVKM come from the germline V gene. The CDR3 DNA sequence: TGTGCCAGCAGTTTACCGGGGACTGGAAACACCATATATTTT. The encoded protein is CASSLPGTGNTIYF.

The rearrangement links TRBV27 to TRBJ1-1; D call uncertain. Trimming took 6 bases from V and 3 from J, leaving 11 bases between them. Germline CDR1 MNHEY, CDR2 SMNVEV (reference sequence). CDR3 size: 13 residues. The DNA for the CDR3 is TGTGCCAGCAGCCGTCAACGAGACACTGAAGCTTTCTTT. This codes for CASSRQRDTEAFF.